One and the same sample provided the 26 T cell receptor beta chains below, sequenced in a study of CD8+ T cells in alopecia areata. Treatment denoted: oral pan-JAK inhibitor, 5-10 mg twice daily. Sequencing used cDNA as its template, made by extracting RNA and reverse transcribing it. Profiling relied on immunoSEQ multiplex PCR, and the TCRdb table lists in-frame clones only, not all of them. The sample lists about 190,000 clones, 50% to 60% occurring once. The material was CD4+ T cells sorted from blood, obtained at week 4, from a patient treated with tofacitinib. All receptors derive from a human donor with alopecia areata.

This chain links TRBV7-9 with TRBJ1-4, with D possibly matching TRBD1 (5 bases). Germline V gene data show CDR1 as SEHNR and CDR2 as FQNEAQ (reference sequence). The CDR3 is 15 amino acids. The V gene lost 3 bases and the J gene lost 4 bases, with 12 bases spanning the gap. CDR3: CASSFQGGLNEKLFF. For the CDR3, the DNA is TGTGCCAGCAGCTTCCAGGGTGGGCTTAATGAAAAACTGTTTTTT.

This clone was recorded a few times. The J gene is TRBJ1-2, the V gene TRBV30; 9 bases map to TRBD1. Germline V CDR1 and CDR2: GTSNPN, SVGIG (reference sequence). CDR3 length: 15 residues. The junction had 14 bases not matched to a gene; V was cut back by 4 bases and J by 8 bases. Written as DNA, the CDR3 is TGTGCCTGGAAACATTGGACAGGGGAAAGCTTGGGCTACACCTTC. Translating gives CAWKHWTGESLGYTF.

The V gene is TRBV5-4, the J gene TRBJ2-1, with D possibly matching TRBD2 (6 bases). Trimming cost V 4 bases and J 6 bases, with 14 bases left between them. Germline loops: CDR1 SGHNT, CDR2 YYREEE (reference sequence). The CDR3 is 14 amino acids. CDR3 in amino acids: CASSAGLSSNEQFF. DNA of the CDR3: TGTGCCAGCAGCGCGGGACTTTCGAGCAATGAGCAGTTCTTC.

The V call is TRBV28, the J call TRBJ1-2; D not resolved. Per germline, CDR1 MDHEN and CDR2 SYDVKM. Trimming took off 3 bases at V and 4 bases at J, with 3 bases between the two ends. The CDR3 runs 11 residues. CDR3 residues: CASSFIYGYTF. The CDR3 DNA reads as TGTGCCAGCAGTTTTATCTATGGCTACACCTTC.

The table lists this clone with a few counts. The chain is built from TRBV30 and TRBJ1-1, with 7 bases identical to TRBD1. The CDR3 runs to 15 residues. Per the germline V gene, CDR1 is GTSNPN and CDR2 is SVGIG (reference sequence). Trimming at V came to 2 bases and at J to 1 base, leaving 7 bases not matched to a gene. CDR3 residues: CAWSFYDRANTEAFF. The CDR3 DNA is TGTGCCTGGAGTTTCTACGACAGGGCGAACACTGAAGCTTTCTTT. The whole variable domain, filled in from reference TRBV30 and TRBJ1-1, reads SQTIHQWPATLVQPVGSPLSLECTVEGTSNPNLYWYRQAAGRGLQLLFYSVGIGQISSEVPQNLSASRPQDRQFILSSKKLLLSDSGFYLCAWSFYDRANTEAFFGQGTRLTVV.

This chain links TRBV6-1 with TRBJ2-1, with D tentatively TRBD1 (5 bases). Germline lookup yields CDR1 MNHNS and CDR2 SASEGT. This CDR3 has 16 residues. Trimming left V 4 bases short and J 6 bases short, with 19 bases between. This CDR3 is CASSGGSTPGSNEQFF. The CDR3, as DNA: TGTGCCAGCAGTGGAGGATCAACACCAGGGTCCAATGAGCAGTTCTTC.

J is TRBJ2-7 and V is TRBV7-9; 12 bases fit TRBD2. This CDR3 region has 16 residues. Germline values: CDR1 SEHNR, CDR2 FQNEAQ (reference sequence). After removal of 5 bases from V and 1 base from J, the junction contained 6 bases not matched to a gene. The chain's CDR3 is CASSRGLAGRSYEQYF. The CDR3 DNA follows: TGTGCCAGCAGCCGCGGACTAGCGGGACGATCCTACGAGCAGTACTTC.

There are a few counts of this clone. V gene TRBV19 combines with J gene TRBJ2-5; D gene uncertain. Looked up from germline, CDR1 is LNHDA and CDR2 is SQIVND (reference sequence). The CDR3 is made up of 14 amino acids. Trimming removed 7 bases at V and 3 bases at J, with 15 bases between. CDR3: CASTSRAAEETQYF. In nucleotides, the CDR3 is TGTGCCAGTACCTCAAGGGCGGCAGAAGAGACCCAGTACTTC.

This clone occurred a few times. The chain couples TRBV29-1 to TRBJ2-5; 14 bases fit TRBD2. CDR3 size: 16 residues. J gave up 5 bases and V 3 bases, and 8 bases lay outside the gene matches. Germline V gives CDR1 SQVTM, CDR2 ANQGSEA. CDR3 amino acids: CSVEDTRLAGGETQYF. CDR3 DNA: TGCAGCGTTGAGGACACCCGACTAGCGGGAGGGGAGACCCAGTACTTC.

The chain uses TRBV27 and TRBJ2-7, with D possibly being TRBD2 (5 bases). Trimming left V 6 bases short and J 0 bases short, with 12 bases between. The CDR3 contains 14 residues. Germline CDR1 and CDR2: MNHEY and SMNVEV (reference sequence). The CDR3 bases are TGTGCCAGCAGCCCTCAGCGGAGCTCCTACGAGCAGTACTTC. Amino acid sequence: CASSPQRSSYEQYF.

To note about this clone: This sample includes further DNA sequences coding for the same CDR3. The rearrangement joins TRBV15 to TRBJ1-2, with no clear D. This CDR3 contains 13 residues. Per germline, CDR1 LNHNV and CDR2 YYDKDF (reference sequence). V lost 0 bases and J lost 2, with 4 bases in between. In DNA form, the CDR3 reads TGTGCCACCAGCAGAGACGGGAACTATGGCTACACCTTC. Protein product: CATSRDGNYGYTF.

A few counts support this clone. The chain recombines TRBV11-2 with TRBJ1-5; no reliable D call. The CDR3 is 13 amino acids. V was trimmed by 2 bases and J by 4 bases, leaving 6 bases between them. Germline CDR1 is SGHAT and CDR2 is FQNNGV. For the CDR3, the DNA is TGTGCCAGCAGCTTATTCGTGAATCAGCCCCAGCATTTT. Translation gives CASSLFVNQPQHF.

The rearrangement uses TRBV29-1 and TRBJ2-3, with D possibly matching TRBD1 (6 bases). The CDR3 covers 15 residues. Germline values: CDR1 SQVTM, CDR2 ANQGSEA. Trimming stripped 3 bases from V and 2 bases from J, with 15 bases between. DNA of the CDR3: TGCAGCGTTGAGGGCAGGGGCTACCTCACAGATACGCAGTATTTT. Translation gives CSVEGRGYLTDTQYF.

The V and J genes are TRBV30 and TRBJ2-2; TRBD1 is a possible D gene (5 bases). V was trimmed by 8 bases and J by 3 bases, leaving 10 bases between them. CDR1 GTSNPN and CDR2 SVGIG come from the germline V gene (reference sequence). There are 12 residues in the CDR3. In DNA form, the CDR3 reads TGTGCCCGGAAGGGGTACACCGGGGAGCTGTTTTTT. It is translated as CARKGYTGELFF.

The rearrangement joins TRBV11-2 to TRBJ2-2; D not certain. The CDR3 consists of 13 residues. CDR1 is SGHAT, CDR2 FQNNGV, per germline. V lost 5 bases and J lost 8, with 12 bases in between. The chain's CDR3 is CASSPTGSGELFF. The CDR3 nucleotides are TGTGCCAGCAGCCCCACTGGTAGTGGGGAGCTGTTTTTT.

A few counts support this clone. This sequence joins TRBV29-1 and TRBJ2-1; D might be TRBD2 (6 bases). Trimming removed 7 bases from V and 6 bases from J, with 19 bases in between. The CDR3 loop spans 14 amino acids. Per the germline V gene, CDR1 is SQVTM and CDR2 is ANQGSEA. The CDR3 sequence is CSGGVLASPNEQFF. In DNA form, the CDR3 reads TGCAGCGGGGGGGTACTGGCCTCGCCCAATGAGCAGTTCTTC.

V gene TRBV19 combines with J gene TRBJ1-5, with D unclear. V lost 3 bases to trimming and J lost 4 bases, with 16 bases between them. The CDR3 runs 16 residues. Germline V gene data show CDR1 as LNHDA and CDR2 as SQIVND (reference sequence). CDR3 nucleotides: TGTGCCAGTAGTATTGGGCCTTCCTTAGGGAATCAGCCCCAGCATTTT. Translation gives CASSIGPSLGNQPQHF.

This rearrangement joins TRBV7-9 to TRBJ1-1, with D possibly TRBD1 on 5 matching bases. Trimming took 5 bases from V and 2 from J, leaving 18 bases between them. This CDR3 has 16 residues. Per germline, CDR1 SEHNR and CDR2 FQNEAQ (reference sequence). The CDR3 coding sequence is TGTGCCAGCAGCCCGATCGCAGGGACGGGTAACACTGAAGCTTTCTTT. Residues: CASSPIAGTGNTEAFF.

This sequence joins TRBV30 and TRBJ1-4; D uncertain. The CDR3 loop spans 13 amino acids. V shed 0 bases and J shed 8 bases, with 10 bases lying between them. CDR1 and CDR2 (germline): GTSNPN, SVGIG (reference sequence). The CDR3 DNA is TGTGCCTGGAGTGTAGACCGTGTGGAAAAACTGTTTTTT. It yields the protein CAWSVDRVEKLFF.

The CDR3 region has the DNA TGTGCCAGCAGCTTATCCAGCGGGGCCTACGAGCAGTACTTC. This translates into CASSLSSGAYEQYF. The rearrangement joins TRBV7-3 to TRBJ2-7; 7 bases align to TRBD2. CDR1 and CDR2 (germline): SGHTA, FQGTGA. This CDR3 spans 14 amino acids. V lost 2 bases, J lost 2 bases, and 3 bases stayed unmatched.

This clone was found a few times. The chain employs TRBV6-5 and TRBJ1-2; weak D call: TRBD1 (5 bases). V lost 6 bases to trimming and J lost 5 bases, with 16 bases between them. In germline, CDR1 is MNHEY, CDR2 SVGAGI. The CDR3 contains 14 residues. CDR3 DNA: TGTGCCAGCAGCCCCGGGAGGGACCCATATGGCTACACCTTC. This codes for CASSPGRDPYGYTF.

This clone was recorded a few times. The chain is built from TRBV15 and TRBJ1-2; 12 bases agree with TRBD1. V dropped 0 bases and J dropped 6; count of bases not matched to a gene: 8. The germline CDR1 and CDR2 sequences are LNHNV and YYDKDF (reference sequence). This CDR3 is built from 17 residues. The CDR3 spells CATSRDRRGQGANGYTF. CDR3 nucleotides: TGTGCCACCAGCAGAGATAGGAGGGGACAGGGGGCTAATGGCTACACCTTC.

The chain links TRBV6-5 to TRBJ1-4; maybe TRBD1 (6 bases). With 0 bases removed from V and 8 bases from J, the gap between germline ends came to 13 bases. Germline CDR1 MNHEY, CDR2 SVGAGI. The CDR3 is 15 residues long. This CDR3 reads CASSYSGASREKLFF. The CDR3 region has the DNA TGTGCCAGCAGTTACTCGGGGGCCTCGAGAGAAAAACTGTTTTTT.

The CDR3: CSVAVAGVGSTDTQYF. The CDR3 DNA reads as TGCAGCGTTGCGGTAGCGGGAGTGGGGAGCACAGATACGCAGTATTTT. The genes are TRBV29-1 and TRBJ2-3; TRBD2 aligns across 9 bases. This CDR3 is 16 amino acids long. Trimming removed 4 bases from V and 0 bases from J; junction bases left unmatched: 8. Per the germline V gene, CDR1 is SQVTM and CDR2 is ANQGSEA.

As for this clone: The identical CDR3 is also encoded by other nucleotide sequences in the sample. The V gene is TRBV6-5, the J gene TRBJ1-1, with 7 positions matching TRBD1. V was clipped by 2 bases and J by 5 bases; unmatched bases: 2. CDR1 is MNHEY and CDR2 is SVGAGI in the germline V gene. The CDR3 length is 13 residues. Here the CDR3 reads CASSYRGQTEAFF. CDR3 DNA sequence: TGTGCCAGCAGTTACAGGGGGCAGACTGAAGCTTTCTTT.

This clone was seen only a few times. The chain links TRBV6-4 to TRBJ1-1, with a weak D call TRBD1 (5 bases). Germline V gene sequence: CDR1 MRHNA, CDR2 SNTAGT. The germline V and J ends were trimmed by 4 bases and 1 base, with 10 bases remaining between them. This CDR3 contains 14 residues. Here the CDR3 DNA reads TGTGCCAGCAGTGCCGGGACTCGGAACACTGAAGCTTTCTTT. This sequence encodes CASSAGTRNTEAFF.